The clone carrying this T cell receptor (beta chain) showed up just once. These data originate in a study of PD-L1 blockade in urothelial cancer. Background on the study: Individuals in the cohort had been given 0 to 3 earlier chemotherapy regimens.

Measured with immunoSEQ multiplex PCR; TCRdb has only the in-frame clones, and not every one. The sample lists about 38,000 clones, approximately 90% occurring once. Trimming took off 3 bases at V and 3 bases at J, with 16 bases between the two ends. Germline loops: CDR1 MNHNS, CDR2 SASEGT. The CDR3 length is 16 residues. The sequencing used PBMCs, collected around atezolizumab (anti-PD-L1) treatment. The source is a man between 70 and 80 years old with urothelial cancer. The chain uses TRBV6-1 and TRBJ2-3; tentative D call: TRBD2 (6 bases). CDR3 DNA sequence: TGTGCCAGCAGTGACGTGGGAGCGGGCCGAACAGATACGCAGTATTTT. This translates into CASSDVGAGRTDTQYF.